This entry describes one T cell receptor beta chain. The record originates from a study of response to subunit inactivated influenza vaccine. TCRdb reanalysed the RT-PCR reads using MiXCR and keeps one entry per CDR3 protein. This table holds some 540,000 distinct CDR3 sequences, approximately 22% found once. Trimming took 5 bases from V and 5 from J, leaving 12 bases between them. Germline V gene lookup returns CDR1 LGHNA and CDR2 YSLEER. The length of the CDR3 is 13 residues. In addition, the sample was reused for a study of T cells expressing NK-cell markers. As that report states: 5'RACE template switching with UMIs generated TCR beta cDNA. Among the experiments, several used an anti-gamma-delta TCR antibody to restrict sorting to alpha-beta TCR T cells. Questions lingered over whether expanded NKG2C+ T cell clones were HCMV-specific.

The sequences come from CD4+ T cells sorted from PBMCs, collected about 12 days after vaccination. This chain uses TRBV4-3 with TRBJ1-2; a possible D gene is TRBD1 (6 bases). The clonotype was recovered from a man in his fifties who received an inactivated influenza vaccine. The CDR3 nucleotides are TGCGCCAGCAGCACTGGGACATCATATGGCTACACCTTC. Amino acids: CASSTGTSYGYTF.